This T cell receptor beta chain came from a study of T cell responses to AZD1222 COVID-19 vaccine. Study overall: Second doses that came at about 4 or about 12 weeks were put together. Study results and caveats: Repertoires were collected only later (after the peak T cell response had occurred). Spike-specific TCR breadth rose after two AZD1222 doses, and depth rose as well. Baseline serostatus was positive in only six AZD1222 recipients.

The germline CDR1 and CDR2 sequences are ENHRY and SYGVKD. The CDR3 is made up of 13 amino acids. V lost 10 bases to trimming and J lost 3 bases, with 16 bases between them. Only in-frame clones appear in the TCRdb table, and some are missing; sequencing was by immunoSEQ multiplex PCR. This table holds 110,000 to 150,000 clones, 80% to 90% found once. This clone was detected once. The antigen is undetermined. This TCR was recovered from an adult in good health. This sample comprised peripheral blood, obtained on day 0 of AZD1222 vaccination. The rearrangement uses TRBV10-3 and TRBJ2-7; D is tentatively TRBD1 or TRBD2 (5 bases each). The CDR3 coding sequence is TGTGCCAACGGCCCGGGGACCGTCTACGAGCAGTACTTC. Protein: CANGPGTVYEQYF.